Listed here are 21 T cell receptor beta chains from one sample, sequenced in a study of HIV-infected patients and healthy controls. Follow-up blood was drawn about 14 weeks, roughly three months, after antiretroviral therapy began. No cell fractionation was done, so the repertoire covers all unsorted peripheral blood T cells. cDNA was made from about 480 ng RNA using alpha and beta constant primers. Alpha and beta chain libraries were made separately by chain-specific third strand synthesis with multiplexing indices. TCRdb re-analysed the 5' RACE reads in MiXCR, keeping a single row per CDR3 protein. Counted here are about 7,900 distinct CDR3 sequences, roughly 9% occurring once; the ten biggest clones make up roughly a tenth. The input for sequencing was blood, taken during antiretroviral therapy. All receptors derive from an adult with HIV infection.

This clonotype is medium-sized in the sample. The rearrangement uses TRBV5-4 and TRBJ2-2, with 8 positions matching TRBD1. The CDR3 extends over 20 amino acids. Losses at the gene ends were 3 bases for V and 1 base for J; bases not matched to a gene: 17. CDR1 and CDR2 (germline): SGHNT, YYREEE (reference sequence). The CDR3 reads CASSSRTRDRTFLNTGELFF. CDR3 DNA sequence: TGTGCCAGCAGCTCACGAACCAGGGACAGGACCTTCTTGAACACCGGGGAGCTGTTTTTT.

The DNA of the CDR3 is TGTGCCAGCAGTTTAGGGGGCTGGGGGACTGAAGCTTTCTTT. Encoded protein: CASSLGGWGTEAFF. This chain links TRBV27 with TRBJ1-1; D may be TRBD1 (6 bases). The V gene lost 2 bases and the J gene lost 5 bases, with 12 bases spanning the gap. CDR1 and CDR2 (germline): MNHEY, SMNVEV (reference sequence). This CDR3 has 14 residues.

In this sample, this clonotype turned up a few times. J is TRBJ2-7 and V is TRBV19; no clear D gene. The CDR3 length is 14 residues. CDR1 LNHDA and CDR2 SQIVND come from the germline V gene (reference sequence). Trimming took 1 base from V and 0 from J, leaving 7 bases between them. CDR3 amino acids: CASSIAENSYEQYF. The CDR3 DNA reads TGTGCCAGTAGTATAGCGGAAAACTCCTACGAGCAGTACTTC.

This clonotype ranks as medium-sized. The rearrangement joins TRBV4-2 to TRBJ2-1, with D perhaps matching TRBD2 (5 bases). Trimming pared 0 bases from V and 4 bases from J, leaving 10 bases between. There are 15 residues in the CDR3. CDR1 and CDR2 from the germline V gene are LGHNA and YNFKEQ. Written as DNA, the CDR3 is TGTGCCAGCAGCCAAGATCGGGAAACGTACAATGAGCAGTTCTTC. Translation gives CASSQDRETYNEQFF.

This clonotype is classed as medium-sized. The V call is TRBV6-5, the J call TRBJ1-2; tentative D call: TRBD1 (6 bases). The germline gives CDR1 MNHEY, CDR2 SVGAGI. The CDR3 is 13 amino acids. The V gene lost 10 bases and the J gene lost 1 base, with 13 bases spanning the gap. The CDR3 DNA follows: TGTGCCACCTTCGACAGGATTAACTATGGCTACACCTTC. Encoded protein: CATFDRINYGYTF.

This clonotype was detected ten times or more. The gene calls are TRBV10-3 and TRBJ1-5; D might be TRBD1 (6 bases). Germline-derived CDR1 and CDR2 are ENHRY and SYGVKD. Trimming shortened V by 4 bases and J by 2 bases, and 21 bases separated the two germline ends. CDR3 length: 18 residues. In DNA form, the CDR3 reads TGTGCCATCAGTGCCTCTAACCCTATGGGGGGCGGCAATCAGCCCCAGCATTTT. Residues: CAISASNPMGGGNQPQHF.

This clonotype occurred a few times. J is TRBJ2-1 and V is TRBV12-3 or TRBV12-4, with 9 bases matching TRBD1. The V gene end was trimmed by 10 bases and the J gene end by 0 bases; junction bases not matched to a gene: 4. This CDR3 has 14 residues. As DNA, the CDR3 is TGTGCCATTCGGACAGGGGCCTCCTACAATGAGCAGTTCTTC. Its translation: CAIRTGASYNEQFF.

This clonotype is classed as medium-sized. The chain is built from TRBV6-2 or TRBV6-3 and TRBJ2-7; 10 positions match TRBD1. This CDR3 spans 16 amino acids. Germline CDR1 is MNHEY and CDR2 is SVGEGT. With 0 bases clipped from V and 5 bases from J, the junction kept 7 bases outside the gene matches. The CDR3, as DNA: TGTGCCAGCAGTTACTCCCCGGGACAGGGGAGGGACGAGCAGTACTTC. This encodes CASSYSPGQGRDEQYF.

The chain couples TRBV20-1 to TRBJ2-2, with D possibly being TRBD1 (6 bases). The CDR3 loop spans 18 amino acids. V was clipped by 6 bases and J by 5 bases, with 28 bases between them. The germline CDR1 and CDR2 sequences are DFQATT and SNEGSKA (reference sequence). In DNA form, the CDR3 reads TGCAGTGCCACCCCCTACCGCTCCAGGGGAAGAAGAACCGGGGAGCTGTTTTTT. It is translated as CSATPYRSRGRRTGELFF.

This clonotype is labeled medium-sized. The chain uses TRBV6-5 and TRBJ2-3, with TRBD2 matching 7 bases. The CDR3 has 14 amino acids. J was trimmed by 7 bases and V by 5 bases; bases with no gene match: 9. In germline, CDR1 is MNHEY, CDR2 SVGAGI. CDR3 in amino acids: CASSGSGPSHTQYF. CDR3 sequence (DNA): TGTGCCAGCAGTGGTAGCGGGCCCTCCCATACGCAGTATTTT.

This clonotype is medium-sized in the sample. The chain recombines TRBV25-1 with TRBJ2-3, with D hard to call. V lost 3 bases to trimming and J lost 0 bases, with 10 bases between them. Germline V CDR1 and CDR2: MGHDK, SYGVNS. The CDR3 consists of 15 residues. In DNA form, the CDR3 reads TGTGCCAGCAGTGATCCCGGTGCGAGCACAGATACGCAGTATTTT. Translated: CASSDPGASTDTQYF.

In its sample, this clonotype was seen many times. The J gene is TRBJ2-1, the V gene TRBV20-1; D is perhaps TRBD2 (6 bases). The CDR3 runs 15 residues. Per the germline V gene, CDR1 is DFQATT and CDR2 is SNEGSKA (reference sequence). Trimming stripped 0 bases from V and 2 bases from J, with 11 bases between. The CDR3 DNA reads TGCAGTGCTAGAGATCGGGAGAGGGCCTACAATGAGCAGTTCTTC. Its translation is CSARDRERAYNEQFF.

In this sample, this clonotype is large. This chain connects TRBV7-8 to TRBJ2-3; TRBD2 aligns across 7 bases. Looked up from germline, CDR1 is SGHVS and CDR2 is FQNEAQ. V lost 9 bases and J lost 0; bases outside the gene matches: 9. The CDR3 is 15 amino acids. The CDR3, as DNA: TGTGCCAGTAGCGGGTCTAGTAGTAGCACAGATACGCAGTATTTT. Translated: CASSGSSSSTDTQYF.

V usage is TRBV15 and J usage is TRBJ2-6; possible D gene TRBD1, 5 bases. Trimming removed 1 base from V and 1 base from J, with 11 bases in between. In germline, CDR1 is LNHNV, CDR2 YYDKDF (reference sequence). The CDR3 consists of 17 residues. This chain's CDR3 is CATSRAGQGSGANVLTF. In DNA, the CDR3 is TGTGCCACCAGCAGAGCTGGGCAGGGTTCTGGGGCCAACGTCCTGACTTTC.

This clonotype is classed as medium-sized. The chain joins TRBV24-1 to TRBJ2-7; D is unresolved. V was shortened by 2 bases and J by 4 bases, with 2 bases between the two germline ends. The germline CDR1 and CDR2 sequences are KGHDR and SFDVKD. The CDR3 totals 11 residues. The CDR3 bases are TGTGCCACCAGTGATTCTTACGAGCAGTACTTC. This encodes CATSDSYEQYF.

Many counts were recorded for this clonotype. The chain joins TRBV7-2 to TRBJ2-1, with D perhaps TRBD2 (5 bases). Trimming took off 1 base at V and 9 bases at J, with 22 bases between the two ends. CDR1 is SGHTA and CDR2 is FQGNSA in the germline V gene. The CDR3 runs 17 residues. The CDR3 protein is CASSLGVGWAQEAEQFF. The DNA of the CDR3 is TGTGCCAGCAGCTTAGGGGTCGGATGGGCTCAGGAGGCTGAGCAGTTCTTC.

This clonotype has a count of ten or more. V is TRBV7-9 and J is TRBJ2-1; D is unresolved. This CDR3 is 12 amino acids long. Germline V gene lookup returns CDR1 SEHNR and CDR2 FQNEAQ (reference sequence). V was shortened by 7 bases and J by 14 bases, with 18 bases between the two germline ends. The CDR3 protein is CASTPVVIREFF. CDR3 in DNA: TGTGCCAGCACCCCCGTAGTGATCCGAGAGTTCTTC.

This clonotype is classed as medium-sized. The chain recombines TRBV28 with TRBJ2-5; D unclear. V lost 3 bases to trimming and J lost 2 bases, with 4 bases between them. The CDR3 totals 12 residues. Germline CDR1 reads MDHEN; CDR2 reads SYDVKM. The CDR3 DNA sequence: TGTGCCAGCAGTTTGAGACAAGAGACCCAGTACTTC. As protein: CASSLRQETQYF.

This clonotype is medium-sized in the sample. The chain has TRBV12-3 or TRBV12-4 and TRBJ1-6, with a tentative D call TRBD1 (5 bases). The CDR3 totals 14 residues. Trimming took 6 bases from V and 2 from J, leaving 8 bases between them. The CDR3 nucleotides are TGTGCCAGCAGCCGGGACGCCTATAATTCACCCCTCCACTTT. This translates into CASSRDAYNSPLHF.

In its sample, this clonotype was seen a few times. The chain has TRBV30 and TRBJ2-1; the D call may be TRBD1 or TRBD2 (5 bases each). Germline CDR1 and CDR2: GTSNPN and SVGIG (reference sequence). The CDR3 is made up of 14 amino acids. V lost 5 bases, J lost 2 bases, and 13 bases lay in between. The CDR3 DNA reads TGTGCCTGGGGGGGACGGCGGGCCTACAATGAGCAGTTCTTC. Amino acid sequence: CAWGGRRAYNEQFF.

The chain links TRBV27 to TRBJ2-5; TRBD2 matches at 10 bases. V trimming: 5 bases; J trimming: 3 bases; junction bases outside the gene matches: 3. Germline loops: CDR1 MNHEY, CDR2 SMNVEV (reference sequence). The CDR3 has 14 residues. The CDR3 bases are TGTGCCAGCAGTCATCTAGCGGGAGAAGAGACCCAGTACTTC. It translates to CASSHLAGEETQYF.